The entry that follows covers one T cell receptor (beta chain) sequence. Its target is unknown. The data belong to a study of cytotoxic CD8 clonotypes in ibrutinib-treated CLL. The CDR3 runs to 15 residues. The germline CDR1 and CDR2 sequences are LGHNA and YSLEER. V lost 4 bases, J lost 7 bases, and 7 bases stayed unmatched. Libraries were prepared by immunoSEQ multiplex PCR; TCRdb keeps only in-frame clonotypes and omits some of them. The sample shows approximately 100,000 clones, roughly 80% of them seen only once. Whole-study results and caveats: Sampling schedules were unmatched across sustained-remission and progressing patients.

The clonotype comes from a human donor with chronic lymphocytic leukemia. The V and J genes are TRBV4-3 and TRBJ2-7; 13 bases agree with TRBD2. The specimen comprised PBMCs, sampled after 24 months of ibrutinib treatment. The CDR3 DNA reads TGCGCCAGCAGCCCCCTACTAGCGGGGGGGCGGGAGCAGTACTTC. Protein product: CASSPLLAGGREQYF.